This TCR beta chain was captured by sequencing in a study of T cell responses to AZD1222 COVID-19 vaccine. Regarding the study as a whole: Repertoires were obtained solely post-peak T cell response. Vaccination with two AZD1222 doses was followed by a rise in Spike-specific TCR breadth and depth.

Concerning this clone: Antigen specificity is unknown.

Germline loops: CDR1 SEHNR, CDR2 FQNEAQ (reference sequence). This CDR3 is 16 amino acids long. V dropped 5 bases and J dropped 0 bases, with 14 bases sitting between them. Sequencing used immunoSEQ multiplex PCR; TCRdb keeps in-frame clones, though not all of them. The data contain approximately 110,000 clones, 92% of them singletons. V usage is TRBV7-9 and J usage is TRBJ2-1, with D possibly TRBD1 on 6 matching bases. The sequence derives from an adult who received the AZD1222 COVID-19 vaccine. The sequences come from peripheral blood, collected 28 days after the second AZD1222 dose. CDR3 protein: CASSPTQGNSYNEQFF. In DNA, the CDR3 is TGTGCCAGCAGCCCAACACAGGGAAACTCCTACAATGAGCAGTTCTTC.